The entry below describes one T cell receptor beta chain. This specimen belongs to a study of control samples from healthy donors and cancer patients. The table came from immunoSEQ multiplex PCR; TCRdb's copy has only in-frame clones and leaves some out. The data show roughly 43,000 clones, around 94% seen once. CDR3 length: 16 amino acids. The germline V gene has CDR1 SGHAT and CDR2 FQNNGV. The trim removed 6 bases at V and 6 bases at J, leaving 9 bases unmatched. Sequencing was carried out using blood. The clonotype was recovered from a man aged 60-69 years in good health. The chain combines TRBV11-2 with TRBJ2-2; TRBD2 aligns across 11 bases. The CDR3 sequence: CASRLSGSGRAGELFF. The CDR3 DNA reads TGTGCCAGCAGATTGAGCGGTAGCGGGAGGGCCGGGGAGCTGTTTTTT.